This T cell receptor beta chain came from a study of T cells in Graves' hyperthyroidism and ophthalmopathy. V dropped 0 bases and J dropped 6 bases, with 15 bases sitting between them. CDR1 and CDR2 (germline): LGHNA, YNFKEQ. CDR3 size: 15 residues. Amplified TCR beta CDR3 regions derived from RNA transcripts. An initial round of RT-PCR targeting the TCR CDR3 relied on the HTBI primer set. TCRdb analysed the multiplex PCR reads with MiXCR anew, one entry per CDR3 protein. Among hundreds of thousands of distinct CDR3 sequences, around 26% were seen once, and the ten largest hold around 40%. In the case of this clonotype: Given a much more abundant clone one base away, this may be a read error.

A patient was excluded if there was uncontrolled infection, other autoimmune disease, pregnancy or lactation. Sequencing input: blood. The clonotype originates from a woman between 35 and 50 years old with Graves' ophthalmopathy. The V call is TRBV4-2, the J call TRBJ2-7; tentatively, D is TRBD2 (6 bases). DNA of the CDR3: TGTGCCAGCAGCCAAGAACCTAGCGCGGTCCTCGAGCAGTACTTC. As protein: CASSQEPSAVLEQYF.